This T cell receptor (beta chain) was observed in a study of CD8+ T cells in alopecia areata (dated by TCRdb to 2017 to 2018). Notes on the research overall: Treated patients were enrolled in an open-label pilot trial of oral tofacitinib at 5 to 10 mg twice daily for moderate-to-severe alopecia areata. Clonality in the scalp was compared among normal scalp (n=4), patchy alopecia areata scalp (n=8), and alopecia totalis/universalis scalp (n=8). Patients received tofacitinib for 6 to 18 months and were then followed off drug for 6 months to check for delayed response and recurrence. Biopsies were taken from tofacitinib-treated patients at baseline and again at 4 and 24 weeks into treatment, and several of those patients also had a later scalp biopsy. The RNA source kit depended on sample type: the PAXgene miRNA kit for fixed scalp, the miRNeasy kit for PBMCs, and the RNeasy kit for mouse skin. In humans, TCRbeta sequencing was performed on scalp tissue and on sorted CD4+ and CD8+ peripheral blood T cells from healthy controls and from patients with patchy or totalis/universalis alopecia areata. High-throughput TCRbeta sequencing was used to examine T cell clonal expansion in alopecia areata in both the C3H/HeJ mouse model and human patients. Amplification of TCRbeta CDR3 regions was done by immunoSEQ multiplex PCR using 35 Vbeta forward primers and 13 Jbeta reverse primers. Disease severity in treated patients was measured with the SALT score, which quantifies the percentage of affected scalp surface area. Results the study describes overall, beyond this receptor: Lesional scalp, especially in alopecia totalis/universalis, showed higher clonality and more expanded CD8+ clones than normal scalp, suggesting antigenic drive. Because the treated cohort was small and had just a single nonresponder, larger studies are needed to establish links between baseline CD8+ expansion and response. Unlike mouse skin, which is dominated by gammadelta T cells, normal human skin has resident alphabeta T cells that are also sequenced, and this complicates analysis of the scalp TCR repertoire. Scalp clonality and the number of expanded CD8+ clones among the top 100 scalp clones were significantly decreased by tofacitinib. Compared with mice, TCR sequences shared between patients were less clear, possibly partly because of HLA diversity across the patient population. During tofacitinib treatment, many expanded lesional clones stuck around in both scalp and blood, and this persistence may partly explain why relapse happens after treatment is stopped.

The germline V gene sets CDR1 to SGHTA and CDR2 to FQGNSA. V was cut back by 3 bases and J by 2 bases, leaving a gap of 11 bases between them. Reading from cysteine to phenylalanine, the CDR3 counts 16 amino acids. Of all the DNA, just the CDR3 is kept, 48 bases in frame from base 1. A remark on this clone: It lacks a known antigen. No clone much larger than this one lies a single base away; base qualities are absent.

The library was generated by the immunoSEQ multiplex PCR assay. To provide template for TCR sequencing, every sample had RNA extracted and reverse transcribed into cDNA. SuperScript III was used to make first-strand cDNA, primed with a 2:1 mix of oligo-dT and random hexamers. A synthetic immune receptor repertoire was used to measure amplification bias, and any remaining bias was corrected computationally. The authors' pipeline ran thus. Raw reads were preprocessed to remove errors, and CDR3 was defined according to IMGT conventions as the region from the conserved cysteine to phenylalanine. Clonality was calculated as 1 minus Shannon entropy normalized by log2 of the number of productive unique TCRs. Whether scalp clones were CD4 or CD8 was inferred by matching scalp TCRbeta sequences against CD4 and CD8 repertoires sorted from blood. TCRdb retrieved this table from immuneACCESS and kept in-frame rearrangements only. Not all clones are present; in checked studies, unresolved V genes account for under half, and no reason is known for the remainder. The V and J calls and clone size are taken from that table; D and trimming were inferred from the DNA. This sample holds around 200,000 clones; over 60% were observed only once. Roughly 4.2% of the sample comes from the top ten.

What this sample's time point label stands for: around 29 days on oral tofacitinib. Per the publication, the treatment or condition label means: oral pan-JAK inhibitor, 5-10 mg twice daily. Lesional scalp punch biopsies and peripheral blood were obtained from alopecia areata patients. PBMCs were isolated by density centrifugation and stained for CD3, CD4 and CD8, and CD4+ and CD8+ T cells were sorted on a FACSAria. In this chain, TRBV7-2 is recombined with TRBJ2-6, with the D gene call left open. Sample: CD4+ T cells sorted from blood, taken at week 4, from a patient treated with tofacitinib. The TCR was taken from a human donor with alopecia areata. For the CDR3, the sequence is CASSLTWHPGANVLTF. The DNA is as follows: TGTGCCAGCAGCTTGACCTGGCATCCTGGGGCCAACGTCCTGACTTTC.